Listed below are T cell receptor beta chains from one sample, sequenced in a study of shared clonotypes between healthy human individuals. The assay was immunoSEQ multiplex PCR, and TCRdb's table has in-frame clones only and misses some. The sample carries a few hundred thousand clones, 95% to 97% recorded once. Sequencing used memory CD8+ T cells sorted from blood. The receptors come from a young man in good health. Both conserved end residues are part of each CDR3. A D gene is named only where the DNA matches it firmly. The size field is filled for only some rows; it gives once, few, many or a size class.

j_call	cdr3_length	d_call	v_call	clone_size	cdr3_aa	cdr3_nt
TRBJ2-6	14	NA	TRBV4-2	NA	CASSQGAGANVLTF	TGTGCCAGCAGCCAGGGGGCTGGGGCCAACGTCCTGACTTTC
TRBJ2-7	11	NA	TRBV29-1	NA	CSVEDTYEQYF	TGCAGCGTTGAAGACACCTACGAGCAGTACTTC
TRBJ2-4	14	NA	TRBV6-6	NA	CASRGQLAKNIQYF	TGTGCCAGCAGGGGACAACTAGCCAAAAACATTCAGTACTTC
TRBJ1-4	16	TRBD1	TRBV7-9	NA	CASSLRTGGTNEKLFF	TGTGCCAGCAGCCTTCGCACAGGGGGGACTAATGAAAAACTGTTTTTT
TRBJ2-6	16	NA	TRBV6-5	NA	CASSYLPGAGANVLTF	TGTGCCAGCAGTTACCTCCCTGGGGCTGGGGCCAACGTCCTGACTTTC
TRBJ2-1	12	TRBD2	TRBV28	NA	CASRLAGEEQFF	TGTGCCAGCAGGTTAGCGGGAGAGGAGCAGTTCTTC
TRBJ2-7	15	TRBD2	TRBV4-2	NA	CASSQASGSLHEQYF	TGTGCCAGCAGCCAAGCCAGCGGGAGTCTACACGAGCAGTACTTC
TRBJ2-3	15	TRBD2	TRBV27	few	CASSLLAGGTDTQYF	TGTGCCAGCAGTTTACTAGCGGGAGGCACAGATACGCAGTATTTT
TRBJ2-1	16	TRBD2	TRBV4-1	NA	CASSQAGLALNNEQFF	TGCGCCAGCAGCCAGGCGGGACTAGCCCTCAACAATGAGCAGTTCTTC
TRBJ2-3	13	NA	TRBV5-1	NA	CASSRDTTDTQYF	TGCGCCAGCAGTCGCGATACGACAGATACGCAGTATTTT
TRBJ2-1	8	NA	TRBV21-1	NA	CASSEQFF	TGTGCCAGCAGCGAGCAGTTCTTC
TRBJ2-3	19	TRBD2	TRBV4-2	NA	CASSQDVGTSGSVEDTQYF	TGTGCCAGCAGCCAAGACGTAGGGACTAGCGGGAGTGTTGAAGATACGCAGTATTTT
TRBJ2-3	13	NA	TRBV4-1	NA	CASSQVQGHTQYF	TGCGCCAGCAGCCAAGTTCAAGGCCATACGCAGTATTTT
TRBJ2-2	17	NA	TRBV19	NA	CAIVRGSNSMNTGELFF	TGTGCCATTGTTAGGGGATCTAATTCGATGAACACCGGGGAGCTGTTTTTT
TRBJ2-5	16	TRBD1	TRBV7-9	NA	CASSSPDRGGGETQYF	TGTGCCAGCAGCTCCCCGGACAGGGGTGGAGGGGAGACCCAGTACTTC
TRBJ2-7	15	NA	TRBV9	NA	CASSVGGLSRDEQYF	TGTGCCAGCAGCGTAGGAGGGCTCTCCCGAGACGAGCAGTACTTC
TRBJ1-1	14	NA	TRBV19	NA	CASSIVGGTTEAFF	TGTGCCAGTAGTATAGTTGGGGGAACTACTGAAGCTTTCTTT
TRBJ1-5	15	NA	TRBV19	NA	CASSVIRADYQPQHF	TGTGCCAGTAGTGTGATCCGGGCCGATTATCAGCCCCAGCATTTT
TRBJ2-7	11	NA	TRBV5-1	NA	CASSVNGEQYF	TGCGCCAGCAGCGTAAATGGAGAGCAGTACTTC
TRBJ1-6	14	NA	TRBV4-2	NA	CASGLQLVGSPLHF	TGTGCCAGCGGACTACAGCTGGTTGGTTCACCCCTCCACTTT
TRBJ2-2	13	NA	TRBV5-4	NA	CASSSAFVGELFF	TGTGCCAGCAGCTCGGCTTTTGTCGGGGAGCTGTTTTTT
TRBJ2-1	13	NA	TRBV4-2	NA	CASSQVPDLEQFF	TGTGCCAGCAGCCAAGTCCCCGACCTAGAGCAGTTCTTC
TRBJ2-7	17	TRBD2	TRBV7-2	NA	CASSLEVSGRPSYEQYF	TGTGCCAGCAGCTTAGAGGTGAGCGGGAGGCCGTCCTACGAGCAGTACTTC
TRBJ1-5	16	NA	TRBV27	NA	CASARGADYSNQPQHF	TGTGCCAGCGCAAGGGGAGCAGATTATAGCAATCAGCCCCAGCATTTT
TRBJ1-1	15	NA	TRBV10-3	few	CAISESGGLNTEAFF	TGTGCCATCAGTGAGTCAGGAGGGCTAAACACTGAAGCTTTCTTT
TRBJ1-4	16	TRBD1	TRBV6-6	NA	CASSRQTGTTNEKLFF	TGTGCCAGCAGCCGGCAGACAGGGACAACTAATGAAAAACTGTTTTTT
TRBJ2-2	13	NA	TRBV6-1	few	CASSDRNTGELFF	TGTGCCAGCAGTGACAGGAACACCGGGGAGCTGTTTTTT
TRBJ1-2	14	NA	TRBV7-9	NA	CASSFGQGFNGYTF	TGTGCCAGCAGCTTCGGTCAGGGATTCAATGGCTACACCTTC
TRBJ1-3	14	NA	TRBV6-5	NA	CASSPGTPGNTIYF	TGTGCCAGCAGCCCCGGGACACCGGGAAACACCATATATTTT
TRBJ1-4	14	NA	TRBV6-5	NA	CASSYGQGQGKLFF	TGTGCCAGCAGTTATGGTCAGGGTCAGGGAAAACTGTTTTTT
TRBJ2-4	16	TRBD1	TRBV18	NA	CASSLVQGAGKNIQYF	TGTGCCAGCTCACTCGTGCAGGGGGCCGGCAAAAACATTCAGTACTTC
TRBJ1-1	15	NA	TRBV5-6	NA	CASSLGGHERTEAFF	TGTGCCAGCAGCTTGGGGGGCCACGAGAGGACTGAAGCTTTCTTT
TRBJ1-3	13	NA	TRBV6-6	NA	CASTRGTGNTIYF	TGTGCCAGCACCCGGGGGACAGGAAACACCATATATTTT
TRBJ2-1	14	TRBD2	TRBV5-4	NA	CASSSSGSSYEQFF	TGTGCCAGCAGCTCTAGCGGGAGCTCGTATGAGCAGTTCTTC
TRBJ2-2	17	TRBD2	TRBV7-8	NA	CASSLYPGLAMTGELFF	TGTGCCAGCAGCTTATATCCGGGACTAGCGATGACCGGGGAGCTGTTTTTT
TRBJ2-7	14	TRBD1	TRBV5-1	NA	CASRLGQDVYEQYF	TGCGCCAGCAGACTCGGACAGGACGTCTACGAGCAGTACTTC
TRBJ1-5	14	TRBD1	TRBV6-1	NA	CASSRDRERQPQHF	TGTGCCAGCAGTAGGGACAGGGAGCGTCAGCCCCAGCATTTT
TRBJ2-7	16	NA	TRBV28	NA	CASSFPLGTPSYEQYF	TGTGCCAGCAGTTTTCCGCTCGGGACGCCCTCCTACGAGCAGTACTTC
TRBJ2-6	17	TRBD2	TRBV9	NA	CASSPRLRESGANVLTF	TGTGCCAGCAGCCCCCGGTTGCGGGAGTCTGGGGCCAACGTCCTGACTTTC
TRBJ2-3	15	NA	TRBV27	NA	CASSLGGAYTDTQYF	TGTGCCAGCAGTTTGGGGGGGGCTTACACAGATACGCAGTATTTT
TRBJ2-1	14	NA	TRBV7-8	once	CASSLYLGGYEQFF	TGTGCCAGCAGCTTATACCTAGGGGGATATGAGCAGTTCTTC
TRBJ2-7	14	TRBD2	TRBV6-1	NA	CASRQTGLVSEQYF	TGTGCCAGCAGACAAACCGGACTAGTCTCCGAGCAGTACTTC
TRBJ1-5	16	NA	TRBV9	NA	CASSSGGREENQPQHF	TGTGCCAGCAGCTCTGGAGGCAGGGAAGAAAATCAGCCCCAGCATTTT
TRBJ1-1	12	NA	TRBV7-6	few	CASSRTDTEAFF	TGTGCCAGCAGCCGTACAGACACTGAAGCTTTCTTT
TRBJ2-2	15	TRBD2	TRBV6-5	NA	CASSPLGLAAGELFF	TGTGCCAGCAGTCCCTTGGGACTAGCGGCCGGGGAGCTGTTTTTT
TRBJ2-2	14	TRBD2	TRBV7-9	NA	CASSRLAGVGELFF	TGTGCCAGCAGCCGACTAGCGGGAGTCGGGGAGCTGTTTTTT
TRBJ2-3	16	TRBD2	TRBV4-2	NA	CASSQATSGFTDTQYF	TGTGCCAGCAGCCAAGCGACTAGCGGGTTCACAGATACGCAGTATTTT
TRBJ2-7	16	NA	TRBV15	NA	CATSREGGYSSYEQYF	TGTGCCACCAGCAGAGAGGGGGGTTATAGCTCCTACGAGCAGTACTTC
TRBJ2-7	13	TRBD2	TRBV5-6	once	CASSLRTSYEQYF	TGTGCCAGCAGCTTGCGGACTAGCTACGAGCAGTACTTC
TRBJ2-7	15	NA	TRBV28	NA	CASTQPRGKSYEQYF	TGTGCCAGCACCCAACCTCGGGGGAAATCCTACGAGCAGTACTTC
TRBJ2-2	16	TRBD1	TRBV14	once	CASSRSGTGQTGELFF	TGTGCCAGCAGCCGATCCGGGACAGGTCAAACCGGGGAGCTGTTTTTT